This record looks at one TCR beta chain sequence and its context. Measured with immunoSEQ multiplex PCR; TCRdb has only the in-frame clones, and not every one. The repertoire consists of fewer than 50,000 clones, with around 85% occurring once and the leading ten covering about 4.9%. The CDR3 extends over 13 amino acids. CDR1 SGHRS and CDR2 YFSETQ come from the germline V gene. V lost 3 bases to trimming and J lost 3 bases; unmatched junction nucleotides: 3. This sample is part of a study of blood T cell repertoires in COVID-19. Study overall: Sources were T cells, B-cell-depleted T cells, or PBMCs; the material itself was cDNA or gDNA.

This clonotype was obtained from a man between 50 and 59 years old with active COVID-19. Material for sequencing was peripheral blood. The chain is built from TRBV5-1 and TRBJ2-7; TRBD1 matches 7 bases. In nucleotides, the CDR3 is TGCGCCAGCAGCTACGGACAGGTCTACGAGCAGTACTTC. This gives the protein CASSYGQVYEQYF.